The clone carrying this T cell receptor beta chain has a single count. This specimen comes from a study of blood T cell repertoires in COVID-19. Overall study context: From the United States, Italy and Spain came samples of acute and convalescent COVID-19. Sample material is recorded as cDNA or gDNA derived from T cells, B-cell-depleted T cells, or PBMCs.

In the authors' methods: The assay estimated nucleated cells by amplifying reference gene primers. Using immunoSEQ multiplex PCR, the repertoire was profiled, and TCRdb retains in-frame clones only, with some absent. The DNA was the basis for D and trimming; V, J and clone size are from that table. The sample consists of more than 35,000 clones, 55% to 75% of them appearing once. The TCR was taken from a man at least 80 years old with acute or convalescent COVID-19. Sample: peripheral blood.

CDR3 residues: CASSAGTSGGNWDEQFF. CDR3 sequence (DNA): TGCGCCAGCAGCGCCGGGACTAGCGGGGGGAATTGGGATGAGCAGTTCTTC. The rearrangement joins TRBV5-1 to TRBJ2-1; TRBD2 matches 15 bases. V trimming: 4 bases; J trimming: 8 bases; junction bases outside the gene matches: 10. This CDR3 is built from 17 residues. Germline V CDR1 and CDR2: SGHRS, YFSETQ. The full variable domain, completed using reference TRBV5-1 and TRBJ2-1, is KAGVTQTPRYLIKTRGQQVTLSCSPISGHRSVSWYQQTPGQGLQFLFEYFSETQRNKGNFPGRFSGRQFSNSRSEMNVSTLELGDSALYLCASSAGTSGGNWDEQFFGPGTRLTVL.